These 21 T cell receptor beta chains came from one sample sequenced in a study of blood T cell repertoires in COVID-19. The data were produced by immunoSEQ multiplex PCR, yet TCRdb's version contains in-frame clones alone and is incomplete. The sample lists about 230,000 clones, 65% to 85% occurring once. Sequencing was done on a sample of peripheral blood. The receptor source for this set is a middle-aged man with acute or convalescent COVID-19.

The V call is TRBV10-1, the J call TRBJ2-5, with D possibly matching TRBD1 (6 bases). CDR1 and CDR2 from the germline V gene are WNHNN and SYGVQD (reference sequence). V lost 6 bases and J 3 bases, leaving 14 bases between the germline ends. The CDR3 sequence is 14 residues long. As DNA, the CDR3 is TGCGCCAGCAGCCTGGGACACGGGGAAGAGACCCAGTACTTC. Amino acid sequence: CASSLGHGEETQYF.

The V call is TRBV9, the J call TRBJ1-1; D is unresolved. In germline, CDR1 is SGDLS, CDR2 YYNGEE. V was clipped by 3 bases and J by 1 base, with 7 bases between them. The CDR3 contains 13 residues. The CDR3 loop reads CASSEDWNTEAFF. The DNA of the CDR3 is TGTGCCAGCAGCGAAGACTGGAACACTGAAGCTTTCTTT.

This clone has a handful of counts. This chain connects TRBV9 to TRBJ2-7; 13 nucleotides match TRBD2. In germline, CDR1 is SGDLS, CDR2 YYNGEE. Trimming took 4 bases from V and 4 from J; bases not matched to a gene: 8. This CDR3 has 16 amino acids. The CDR3 spells CASSPRLGLAGYEQYF. The CDR3 DNA follows: TGTGCCAGCAGCCCACGGCTGGGACTAGCGGGGTACGAGCAGTACTTC. The full variable domain, with the rest looked up from reference TRBV9 and TRBJ2-7, is DSGVTQTPKHLITATGQRVTLRCSPRSGDLSVYWYQQSLDQGLQFLIQYYNGEERAKGNILERFSAQQFPDLHSELNLSSLELGDSALYFCASSPRLGLAGYEQYFGPGTRLTVT.

The rearrangement links TRBV27 to TRBJ2-1, with D maybe TRBD2 (6 bases). CDR1 is MNHEY, CDR2 SMNVEV, per germline (reference sequence). The V gene lost 5 bases and the J gene lost 0 bases, with 14 bases spanning the gap. This CDR3 spans 16 amino acids. CDR3 loop: CASSPFRGSSYNEQFF. In nucleotides, the CDR3 is TGTGCCAGCAGTCCCTTCCGGGGGAGCTCCTACAATGAGCAGTTCTTC.

The genes are TRBV7-2 and TRBJ2-7; 14 bases fit TRBD2. The CDR3 loop spans 18 amino acids. The germline gives CDR1 SGHTA, CDR2 FQGNSA. V lost 5 bases and J lost 3; bases outside the gene matches: 12. CDR3 amino acids: CASSPRMTSGGAGYEQYF. Written as DNA, the CDR3 is TGTGCCAGCAGCCCACGCATGACTAGCGGGGGGGCCGGCTACGAGCAGTACTTC.

V and J are TRBV5-1 and TRBJ1-5; D not certain. CDR1 and CDR2 (germline): SGHRS, YFSETQ. The CDR3 sequence is 13 residues long. V was clipped by 0 bases and J by 7 bases, with 8 bases between them. CDR3 in DNA: TGCGCCAGCAGCTTGGTATCCGGGCAGCCCCAGCATTTT. This sequence encodes CASSLVSGQPQHF.

The chain couples TRBV5-6 to TRBJ1-1; TRBD1 matches 8 bases. From germline, CDR1 is SGHDT and CDR2 YYEEEE. The CDR3 spans 16 residues. V trimming: 3 bases; J trimming: 1 base; junction bases outside the gene matches: 8. CDR3 bases: TGTGCCAGCAGCTCGCAGGGGGCGGGATGGAACACTGAAGCTTTCTTT. This sequence encodes CASSSQGAGWNTEAFF.

This clone was seen more than once but under ten times. J is TRBJ2-1 and V is TRBV7-9; D call uncertain. The CDR3 loop spans 12 amino acids. Germline V gene sequence: CDR1 SEHNR, CDR2 FQNEAQ (reference sequence). V lost 0 bases and J lost 8, with 5 bases in between. CDR3 amino acids: CASSLATDEQFF. The CDR3 DNA sequence: TGTGCCAGCAGCTTAGCTACTGATGAGCAGTTCTTC. The complete variable domain, with remaining parts taken from reference TRBV7-9 and TRBJ2-1, reads DTGVSQNPRHKITKRGQNVTFRCDPISEHNRLYWYRQTLGQGPEFLTYFQNEAQLEKSRLLSDRFSAERPKGSFSTLEIQRTEQGDSAMYLCASSLATDEQFFGPGTRLTVL.

The rearrangement uses TRBV19 and TRBJ1-1; 8 nucleotides line up with TRBD1. The CDR3 consists of 16 residues. V lost 5 bases, J lost 0 bases, and 8 bases stayed unmatched. Looked up from germline, CDR1 is LNHDA and CDR2 is SQIVND (reference sequence). CDR3 sequence reads: CASSAGQGYMNTEAFF. CDR3 DNA: TGTGCCAGTAGTGCAGGACAGGGATACATGAACACTGAAGCTTTCTTT.

V usage is TRBV29-1 and J usage is TRBJ2-7; 7 bases map to TRBD2. CDR3 size: 13 residues. Trimming cost V 7 bases and J 2 bases; bases outside gene matches: 8. CDR1 is SQVTM and CDR2 is ANQGSEA in the germline V gene. This chain's CDR3 is CSALGGLTYEQYF. As DNA, the CDR3 is TGCAGCGCCTTGGGAGGGCTCACCTACGAGCAGTACTTC.

This clone was detected many times. The chain recombines TRBV28 with TRBJ1-3; 9 bases are shared with TRBD1. The germline CDR1 and CDR2 sequences are MDHEN and SYDVKM. The trim removed 8 bases at V and 1 base at J, leaving 3 bases unmatched. CDR3 length: 14 amino acids. The CDR3: CASLQGASGNTIYF. CDR3 sequence (DNA): TGTGCCAGCTTACAGGGGGCTTCTGGAAACACCATATATTTT.

The chain joins TRBV7-6 to TRBJ1-5; D unresolved. The CDR3 has 15 residues. The V gene's germline CDR1 is SGHVS and CDR2 FNYEAQ. The V end lost 2 bases, the J end lost 6 bases, and 14 bases lay between the germline ends. The CDR3 spells CASSLSQNPGQPQHF. The CDR3 bases are TGTGCCAGCAGCTTAAGTCAAAACCCAGGTCAGCCCCAGCATTTT.

The chain joins TRBV12-3 or TRBV12-4 to TRBJ1-5; D is uncertain. The length of the CDR3 is 12 residues. V lost 6 bases to trimming and J lost 1 base, with 4 bases between them. CDR3 region: CASSTSNQPQHF. In DNA form, the CDR3 reads TGTGCCAGCAGCACAAGCAATCAGCCCCAGCATTTT.

The CDR3 region has the DNA TGTGCCAGCAGTGGACAGGGAGTCACTGAAGCTTTCTTT. This sequence encodes CASSGQGVTEAFF. This chain joins TRBV25-1 and TRBJ1-1, with 7 bases that match TRBD1. With 4 bases clipped from V and 4 bases from J, the junction kept 3 bases outside the gene matches. Germline V gene sequence: CDR1 MGHDK, CDR2 SYGVNS. CDR3 length equals 13 residues.

The rearrangement joins TRBV10-3 to TRBJ1-1; D may be TRBD1 (5 bases). The V gene's germline CDR1 is ENHRY and CDR2 SYGVKD. V lost 5 bases and J 3 bases, leaving 10 bases between the germline ends. The CDR3 is 13 amino acids. The CDR3, as DNA: TGTGCCATCAGTCCCAAAGGGGACACTGAAGCTTTCTTT. Protein: CAISPKGDTEAFF.

The CDR3 reads CASSQTGAKETQYF. In nucleotides, the CDR3 is TGTGCCAGCAGCCAGACAGGGGCTAAAGAGACCCAGTACTTC. The gene calls are TRBV7-2 and TRBJ2-5, with 8 bases lining up with TRBD1. V shed 5 bases, J shed 3 bases, and the junction held 5 bases outside the gene matches. The CDR3 length is 14 residues. In germline, CDR1 is SGHTA, CDR2 FQGNSA.

The V call is TRBV4-2, the J call TRBJ1-1; a weak D match, TRBD1 (6 bases). CDR3 length equals 14 residues. Per germline, CDR1 LGHNA and CDR2 YNFKEQ. V gave up 3 bases and J gave up 11 bases, with 19 bases separating them. CDR3 nucleotide sequence: TGTGCCAGCAGCCAGTCAAGCGAAGGGGGATTTGCTTTCTTT. It encodes CASSQSSEGGFAFF.

V is TRBV7-9 and J is TRBJ2-3; D is ambiguous. Between the trimmed V and J ends, which lost 4 bases and 6 bases, there was a span of 8 bases. The germline V gene encodes CDR1 SEHNR and CDR2 FQNEAQ (reference sequence). The CDR3 has 12 amino acids. CDR3 amino acids: CASSWLEDTQYF. CDR3 sequence (DNA): TGTGCCAGCAGCTGGCTAGAGGATACGCAGTATTTT.

This sequence joins TRBV6-5 and TRBJ2-1; no clear D. Germline-derived CDR1 and CDR2 are MNHEY and SVGAGI. This CDR3 has 13 residues. V lost 6 bases to trimming and J lost 5 bases, with 11 bases between them. The CDR3 spells CASSQVHNNEQFF. The DNA of the CDR3 is TGTGCCAGCAGCCAAGTACACAACAATGAGCAGTTCTTC.

The CDR3 here is CTSSQDGGAGVSHEQYF. The CDR3 nucleotides are TGCACCAGCAGCCAAGATGGGGGGGCGGGAGTATCCCACGAGCAGTACTTC. The chain carries TRBV1 and TRBJ2-7; TRBD2 reflects the table's D call only, with no check against the DNA. TRBV1 is listed as a pseudogene. The CDR3 consists of 17 residues.

V is TRBV3-1 (or the pseudogene TRBV3-2) and J is TRBJ2-1; tentative D call: TRBD2 (5 bases). V lost 4 bases and J 10 bases, leaving 8 bases between the germline ends. The CDR3 totals 11 residues. Germline CDR1 LGHDT, CDR2 YNNKEL (reference sequence). CDR3 in amino acids: CASSRTGEQFF. Written as DNA, the CDR3 is TGTGCCAGCAGCCGGACGGGAGAGCAGTTCTTC.